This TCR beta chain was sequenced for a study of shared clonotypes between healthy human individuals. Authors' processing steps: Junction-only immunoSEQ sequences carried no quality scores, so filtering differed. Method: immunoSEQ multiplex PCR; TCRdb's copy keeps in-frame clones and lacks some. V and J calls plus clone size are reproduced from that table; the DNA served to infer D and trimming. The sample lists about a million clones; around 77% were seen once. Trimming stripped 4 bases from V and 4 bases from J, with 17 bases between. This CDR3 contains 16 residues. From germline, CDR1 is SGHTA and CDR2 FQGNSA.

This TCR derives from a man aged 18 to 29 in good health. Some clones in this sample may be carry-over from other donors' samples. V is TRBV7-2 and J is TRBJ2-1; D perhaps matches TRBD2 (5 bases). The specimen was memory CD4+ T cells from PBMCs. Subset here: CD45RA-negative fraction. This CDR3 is CASSSSPSAVYNEQFF. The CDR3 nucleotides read TGTGCCAGCAGCTCATCGCCGTCAGCGGTGTACAATGAGCAGTTCTTC.